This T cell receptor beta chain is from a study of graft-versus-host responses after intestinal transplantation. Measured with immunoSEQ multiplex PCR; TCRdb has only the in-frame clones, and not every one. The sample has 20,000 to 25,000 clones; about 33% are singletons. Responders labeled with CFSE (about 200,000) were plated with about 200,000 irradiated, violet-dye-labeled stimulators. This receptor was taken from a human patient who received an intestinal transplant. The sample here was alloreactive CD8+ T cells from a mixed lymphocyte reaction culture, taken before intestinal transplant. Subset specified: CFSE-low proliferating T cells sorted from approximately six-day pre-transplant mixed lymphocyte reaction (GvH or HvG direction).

The CDR3 DNA sequence: TGTGCCAGCAGCTTGGGTACAGGGGGTTTAAGTAACTATGGCTACACCTTC. Protein sequence: CASSLGTGGLSNYGYTF. This chain joins TRBV7-6 and TRBJ1-2; 8 bases match TRBD1. CDR3 length: 17 amino acids. Losses at the gene ends were 3 bases for V and 1 base for J; bases not matched to a gene: 10. Per the germline V gene, CDR1 is SGHVS and CDR2 is FNYEAQ. Based on the CDR3 plus reference TRBV7-6 and TRBJ1-2, the full variable domain is GAGVSQSPRYKVTKRGQDVALRCDPISGHVSLYWYRQALGQGPEFLTYFNYEAQQDKSGLPNDRFSAERPEGSISTLTIQRTEQRDSAMYRCASSLGTGGLSNYGYTFGSGTRLTVV.